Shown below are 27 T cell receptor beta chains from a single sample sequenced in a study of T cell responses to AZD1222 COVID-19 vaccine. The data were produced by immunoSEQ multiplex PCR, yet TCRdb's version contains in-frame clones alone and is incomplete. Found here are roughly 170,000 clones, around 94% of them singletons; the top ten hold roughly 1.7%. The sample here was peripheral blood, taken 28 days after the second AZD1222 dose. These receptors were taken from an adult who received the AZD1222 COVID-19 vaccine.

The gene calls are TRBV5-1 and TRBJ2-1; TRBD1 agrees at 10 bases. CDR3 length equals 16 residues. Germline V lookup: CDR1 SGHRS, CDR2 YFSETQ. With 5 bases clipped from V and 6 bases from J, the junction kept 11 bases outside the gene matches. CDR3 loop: CASRLGGDRGANEQFF. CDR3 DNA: TGCGCCAGCAGGCTAGGCGGGGACAGGGGAGCCAATGAGCAGTTCTTC.

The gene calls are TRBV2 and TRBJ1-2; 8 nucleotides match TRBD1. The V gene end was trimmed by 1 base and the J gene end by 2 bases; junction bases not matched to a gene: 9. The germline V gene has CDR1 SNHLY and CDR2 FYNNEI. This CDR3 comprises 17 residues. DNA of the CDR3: TGTGCCAGCAGTGAAGTACTGGTAGGGACAGGCAACTATGGCTACACCTTC. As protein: CASSEVLVGTGNYGYTF.

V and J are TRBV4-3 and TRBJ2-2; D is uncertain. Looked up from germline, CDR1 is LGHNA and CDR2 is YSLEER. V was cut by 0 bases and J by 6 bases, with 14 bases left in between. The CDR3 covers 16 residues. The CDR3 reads CASSQDRAIFPGELFF. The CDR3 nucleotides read TGCGCCAGCAGCCAAGATAGGGCAATATTTCCCGGGGAGCTGTTTTTT.

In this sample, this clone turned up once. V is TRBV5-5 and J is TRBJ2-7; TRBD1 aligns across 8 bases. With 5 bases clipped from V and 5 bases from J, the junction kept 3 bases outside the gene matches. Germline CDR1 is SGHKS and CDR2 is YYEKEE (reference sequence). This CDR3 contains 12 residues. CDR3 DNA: TGTGCCAGCAGTTCGACAGGGGACGAGCAGTACTTC. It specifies CASSSTGDEQYF.

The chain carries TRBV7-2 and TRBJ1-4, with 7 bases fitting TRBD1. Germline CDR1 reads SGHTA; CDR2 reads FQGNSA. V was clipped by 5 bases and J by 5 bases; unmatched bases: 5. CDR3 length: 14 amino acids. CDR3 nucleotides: TGTGCCAGCAGCGCCGGGACAGCAAATGAAAAACTGTTTTTT. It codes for CASSAGTANEKLFF.

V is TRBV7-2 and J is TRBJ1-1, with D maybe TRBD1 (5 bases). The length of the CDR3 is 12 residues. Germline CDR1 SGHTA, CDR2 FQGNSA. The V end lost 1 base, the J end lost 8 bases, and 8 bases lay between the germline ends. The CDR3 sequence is CASSLDNREAFF. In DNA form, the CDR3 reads TGTGCCAGCAGCTTAGATAACAGGGAAGCTTTCTTT.

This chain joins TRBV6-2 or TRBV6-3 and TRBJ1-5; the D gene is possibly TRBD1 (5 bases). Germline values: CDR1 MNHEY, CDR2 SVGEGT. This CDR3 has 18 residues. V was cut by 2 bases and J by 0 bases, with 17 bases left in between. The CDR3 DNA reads TGTGCCAGCAGTTACGATAGGCAGGGCCTTTATAGCAATCAGCCCCAGCATTTT. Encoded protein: CASSYDRQGLYSNQPQHF.

The CDR3 DNA follows: TGTGCCAGCAGCTTAGTTGCTAGCGGGATGAATGAGCAGTTCTTC. As protein: CASSLVASGMNEQFF. This rearrangement joins TRBV7-3 to TRBJ2-1; 9 nucleotides align to TRBD2. The CDR3 has 15 residues. Losses at the gene ends were 2 bases for V and 7 bases for J; bases not matched to a gene: 6. CDR1 and CDR2 (germline): SGHTA, FQGTGA.

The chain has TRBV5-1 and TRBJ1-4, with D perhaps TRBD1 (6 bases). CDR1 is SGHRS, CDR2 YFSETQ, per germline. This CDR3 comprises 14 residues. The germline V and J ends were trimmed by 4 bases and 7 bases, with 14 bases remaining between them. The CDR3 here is CASSPTGQVEKLFF. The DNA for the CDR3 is TGCGCCAGCAGCCCTACAGGGCAGGTTGAAAAACTGTTTTTT.

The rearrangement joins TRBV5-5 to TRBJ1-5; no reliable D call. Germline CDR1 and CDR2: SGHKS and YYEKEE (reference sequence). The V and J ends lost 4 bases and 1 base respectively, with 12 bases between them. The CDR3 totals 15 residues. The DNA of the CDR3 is TGTGCCAGCAGCCCCACGAGGTTAAGCAATCAGCCCCAGCATTTT. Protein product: CASSPTRLSNQPQHF.

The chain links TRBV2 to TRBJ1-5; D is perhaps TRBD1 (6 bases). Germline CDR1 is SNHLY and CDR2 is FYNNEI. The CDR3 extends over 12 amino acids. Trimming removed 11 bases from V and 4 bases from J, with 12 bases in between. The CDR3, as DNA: TGTGCCGGATCTCAGGGGAATCAGCCCCAGCATTTT. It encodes CAGSQGNQPQHF. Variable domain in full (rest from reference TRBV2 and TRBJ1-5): EPEVTQTPSHQVTQMGQEVILRCVPISNHLYFYWYRQILGQKVEFLVSFYNNEISEKSEIFDDQFSVERPDGSNFTLKIRSTKLEDSAMYFCAGSQGNQPQHFGDGTRLSIL.

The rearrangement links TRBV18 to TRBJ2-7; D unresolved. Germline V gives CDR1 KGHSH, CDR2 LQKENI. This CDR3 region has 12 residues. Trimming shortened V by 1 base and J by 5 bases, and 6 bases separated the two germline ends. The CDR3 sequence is CASSPRRDEQYF. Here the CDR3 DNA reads TGTGCCAGCTCACCACGTCGAGACGAGCAGTACTTC.

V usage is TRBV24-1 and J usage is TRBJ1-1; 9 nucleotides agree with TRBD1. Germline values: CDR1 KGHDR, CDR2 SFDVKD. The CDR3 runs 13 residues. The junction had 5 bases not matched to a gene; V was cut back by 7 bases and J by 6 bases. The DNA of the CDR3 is TGTGCCACCAGGGGACAGGGTAACGCTGAAGCTTTCTTT. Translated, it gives CATRGQGNAEAFF.

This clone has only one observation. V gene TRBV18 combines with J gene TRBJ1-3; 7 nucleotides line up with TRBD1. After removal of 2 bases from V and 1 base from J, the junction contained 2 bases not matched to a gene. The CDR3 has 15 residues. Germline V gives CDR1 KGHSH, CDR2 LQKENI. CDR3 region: CASSPSTGSGNTIYF. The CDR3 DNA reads TGTGCCAGCTCACCATCGACAGGGTCTGGAAACACCATATATTTT.

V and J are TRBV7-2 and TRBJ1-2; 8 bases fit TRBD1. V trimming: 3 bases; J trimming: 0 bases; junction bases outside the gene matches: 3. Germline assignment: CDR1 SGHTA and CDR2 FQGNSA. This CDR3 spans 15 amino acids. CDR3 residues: CASSFRTGSNYGYTF. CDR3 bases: TGTGCCAGCAGCTTCCGGACAGGGTCTAACTATGGCTACACCTTC.

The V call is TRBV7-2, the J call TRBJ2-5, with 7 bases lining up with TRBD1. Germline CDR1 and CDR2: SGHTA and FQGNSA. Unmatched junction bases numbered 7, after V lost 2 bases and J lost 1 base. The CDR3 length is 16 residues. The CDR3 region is CASSLYYWTGQETQYF. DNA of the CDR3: TGTGCCAGCAGCTTATACTACTGGACAGGCCAAGAGACCCAGTACTTC.

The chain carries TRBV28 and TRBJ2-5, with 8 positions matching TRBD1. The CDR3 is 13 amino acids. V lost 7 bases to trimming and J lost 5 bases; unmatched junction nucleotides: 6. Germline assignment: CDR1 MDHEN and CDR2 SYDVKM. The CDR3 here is CASIGQGEETQYF. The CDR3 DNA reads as TGTGCCAGCATAGGACAGGGAGAGGAGACCCAGTACTTC. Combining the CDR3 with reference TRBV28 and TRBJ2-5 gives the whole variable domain DVKVTQSSRYLVKRTGEKVFLECVQDMDHENMFWYRQDPGLGLRLIYFSYDVKMKEKGDIPEGYSVSREKKERFSLILESASTNQTSMYLCASIGQGEETQYFGPGTRLLVL.

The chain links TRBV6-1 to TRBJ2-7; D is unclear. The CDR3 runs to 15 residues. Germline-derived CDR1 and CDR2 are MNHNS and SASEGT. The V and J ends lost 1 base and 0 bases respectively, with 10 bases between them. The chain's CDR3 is CASSEVGRSSYEQYF. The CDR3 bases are TGTGCCAGCAGTGAAGTCGGTCGGAGCTCCTACGAGCAGTACTTC.

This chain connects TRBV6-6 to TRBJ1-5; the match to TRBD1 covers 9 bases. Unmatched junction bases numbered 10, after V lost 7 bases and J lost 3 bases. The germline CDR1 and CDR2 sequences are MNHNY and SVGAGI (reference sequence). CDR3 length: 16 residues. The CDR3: CASKEGTGGTNQPQHF. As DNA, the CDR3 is TGTGCCAGCAAAGAGGGAACAGGGGGCACCAATCAGCCCCAGCATTTT.

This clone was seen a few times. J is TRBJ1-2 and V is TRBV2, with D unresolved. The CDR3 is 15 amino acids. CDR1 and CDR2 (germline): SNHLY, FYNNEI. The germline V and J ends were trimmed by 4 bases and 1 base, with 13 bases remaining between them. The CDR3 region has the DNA TGTGCCAGCAGTGTTACTTATGGCAGTAACTATGGCTACACCTTC. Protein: CASSVTYGSNYGYTF.

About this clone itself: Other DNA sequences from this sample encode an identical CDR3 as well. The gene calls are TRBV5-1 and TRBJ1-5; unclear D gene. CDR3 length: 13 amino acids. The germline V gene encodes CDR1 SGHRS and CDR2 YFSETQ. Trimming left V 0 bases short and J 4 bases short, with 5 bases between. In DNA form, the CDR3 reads TGCGCCAGCAGCTTGGCTGGGAATCAGCCCCAGCATTTT. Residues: CASSLAGNQPQHF.

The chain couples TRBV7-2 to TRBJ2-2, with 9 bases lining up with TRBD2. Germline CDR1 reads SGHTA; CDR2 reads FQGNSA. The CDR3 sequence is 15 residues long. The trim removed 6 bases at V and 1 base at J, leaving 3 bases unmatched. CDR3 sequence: CASSGSGGNTGELFF. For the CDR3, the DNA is TGTGCCAGCAGTGGTAGCGGGGGGAACACCGGGGAGCTGTTTTTT.

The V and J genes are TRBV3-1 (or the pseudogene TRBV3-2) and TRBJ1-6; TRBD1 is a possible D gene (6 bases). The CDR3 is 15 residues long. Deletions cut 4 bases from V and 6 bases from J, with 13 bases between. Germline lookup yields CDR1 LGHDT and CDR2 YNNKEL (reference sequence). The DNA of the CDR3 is TGTGCCAGCAGCCGAGGACAGCTAACTAATTCACCCCTCCACTTT. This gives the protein CASSRGQLTNSPLHF.

Here the CDR3 reads CASSQQGDFSYNEQFF. The CDR3 nucleotides read TGTGCCAGCAGCCAACAGGGGGATTTCTCCTACAATGAGCAGTTCTTC. The V call is TRBV7-2, the J call TRBJ2-1, with 8 bases matching TRBD1. Trimming removed 5 bases from V and 0 bases from J; junction bases left unmatched: 6. CDR3 length: 16 amino acids. The V gene's germline CDR1 is SGHTA and CDR2 FQGNSA.

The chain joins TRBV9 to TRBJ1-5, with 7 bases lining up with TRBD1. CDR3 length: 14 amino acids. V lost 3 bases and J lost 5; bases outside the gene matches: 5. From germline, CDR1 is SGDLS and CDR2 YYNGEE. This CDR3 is CASSAGQADQPQHF. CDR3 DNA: TGTGCCAGCAGCGCCGGACAGGCCGATCAGCCCCAGCATTTT.

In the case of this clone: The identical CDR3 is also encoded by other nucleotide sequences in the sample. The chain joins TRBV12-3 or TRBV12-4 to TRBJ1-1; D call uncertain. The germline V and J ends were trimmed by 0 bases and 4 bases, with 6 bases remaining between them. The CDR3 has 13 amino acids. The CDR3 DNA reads TGTGCCAGCAGTTTAGCGCAAGGCACTGAAGCTTTCTTT. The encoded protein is CASSLAQGTEAFF.

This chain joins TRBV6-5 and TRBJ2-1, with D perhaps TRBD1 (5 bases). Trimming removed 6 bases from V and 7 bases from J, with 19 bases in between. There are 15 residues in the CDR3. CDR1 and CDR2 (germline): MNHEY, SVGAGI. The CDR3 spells CASSQTVGLENEQFF. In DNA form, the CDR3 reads TGTGCCAGCAGCCAGACAGTCGGGCTGGAGAATGAGCAGTTCTTC.